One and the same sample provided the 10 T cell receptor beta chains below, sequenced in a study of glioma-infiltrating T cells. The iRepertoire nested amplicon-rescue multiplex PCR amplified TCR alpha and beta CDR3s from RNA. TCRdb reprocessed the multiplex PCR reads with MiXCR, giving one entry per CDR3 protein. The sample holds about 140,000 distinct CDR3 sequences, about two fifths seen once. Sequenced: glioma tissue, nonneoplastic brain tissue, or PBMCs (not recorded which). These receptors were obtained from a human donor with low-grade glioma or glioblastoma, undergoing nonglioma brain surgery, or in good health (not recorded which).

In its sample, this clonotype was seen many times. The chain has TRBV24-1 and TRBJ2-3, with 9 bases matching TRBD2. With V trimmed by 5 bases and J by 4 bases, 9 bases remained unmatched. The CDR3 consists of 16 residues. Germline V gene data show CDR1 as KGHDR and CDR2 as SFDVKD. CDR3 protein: CATSGTGLAIADTQYF. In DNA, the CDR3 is TGTGCCACCAGTGGGACAGGACTAGCGATCGCAGATACGCAGTATTTT.

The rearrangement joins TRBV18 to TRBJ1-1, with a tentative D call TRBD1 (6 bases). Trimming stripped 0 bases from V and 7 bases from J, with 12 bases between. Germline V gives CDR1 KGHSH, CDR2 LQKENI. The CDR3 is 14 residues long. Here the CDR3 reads CASSPPSGAGEAFF. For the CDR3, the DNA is TGTGCCAGCTCACCACCTTCAGGGGCAGGTGAAGCTTTCTTT.

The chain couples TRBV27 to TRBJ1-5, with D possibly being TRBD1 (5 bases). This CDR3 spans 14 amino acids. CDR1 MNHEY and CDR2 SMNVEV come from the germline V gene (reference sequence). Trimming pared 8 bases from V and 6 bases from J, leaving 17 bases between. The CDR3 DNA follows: TGTGCCAGCCGGCGGGGGGGTTCATCTCAGCCCCAGCATTTT. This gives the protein CASRRGGSSQPQHF.

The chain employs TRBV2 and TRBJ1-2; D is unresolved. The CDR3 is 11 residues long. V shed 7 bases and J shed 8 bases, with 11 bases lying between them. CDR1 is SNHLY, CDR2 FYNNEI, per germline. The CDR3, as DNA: TGTGCCAGCAAAGAACTATCCGGCTACACCTTC. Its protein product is CASKELSGYTF.

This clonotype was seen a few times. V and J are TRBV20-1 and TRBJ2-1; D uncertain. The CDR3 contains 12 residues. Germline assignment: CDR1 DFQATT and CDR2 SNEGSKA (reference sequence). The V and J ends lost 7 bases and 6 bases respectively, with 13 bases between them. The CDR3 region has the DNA TGCAGTGTTGAGTTAGACACCAATGAGCAGTTCTTC. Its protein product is CSVELDTNEQFF.

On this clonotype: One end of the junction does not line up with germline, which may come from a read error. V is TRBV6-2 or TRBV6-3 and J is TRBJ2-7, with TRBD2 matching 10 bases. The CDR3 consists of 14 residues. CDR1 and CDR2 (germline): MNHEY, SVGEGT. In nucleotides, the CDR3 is TGTGCCAGCAGCCTCCCGGGACTAGCGTACGAGCAGCACTTC. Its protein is CASSLPGLAYEQHF.

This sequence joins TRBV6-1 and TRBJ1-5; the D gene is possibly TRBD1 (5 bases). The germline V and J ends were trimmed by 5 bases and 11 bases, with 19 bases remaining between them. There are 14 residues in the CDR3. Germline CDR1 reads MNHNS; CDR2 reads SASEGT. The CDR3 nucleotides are TGTGCCAGCAGTTCCCTGGGACCTACCAGCGCCCAGCATTTT. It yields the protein CASSSLGPTSAQHF.

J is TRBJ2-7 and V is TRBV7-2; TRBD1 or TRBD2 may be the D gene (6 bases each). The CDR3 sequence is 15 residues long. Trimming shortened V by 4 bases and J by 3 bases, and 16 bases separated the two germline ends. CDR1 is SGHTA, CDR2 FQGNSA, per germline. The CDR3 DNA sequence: TGTGCCAGCAGCTATCCGGGGGCAGGGTACTACGAGCAGTACTTC. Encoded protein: CASSYPGAGYYEQYF. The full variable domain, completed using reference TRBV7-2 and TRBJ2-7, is GAGVSQSPSNKVTEKGKDVELRCDPISGHTALYWYRQSLGQGLEFLIYFQGNSAPDKSGLPSDRFSAERTGGSVSTLTIQRTQQEDSAVYLCASSYPGAGYYEQYFGPGTRLTVT.

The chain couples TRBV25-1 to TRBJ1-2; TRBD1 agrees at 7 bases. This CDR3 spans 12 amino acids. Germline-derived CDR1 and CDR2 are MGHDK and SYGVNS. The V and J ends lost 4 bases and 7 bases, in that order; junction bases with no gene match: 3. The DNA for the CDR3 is TGTGCCAGCAGTGCACAGGGGCTTGGCTACACCTTC. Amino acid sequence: CASSAQGLGYTF.

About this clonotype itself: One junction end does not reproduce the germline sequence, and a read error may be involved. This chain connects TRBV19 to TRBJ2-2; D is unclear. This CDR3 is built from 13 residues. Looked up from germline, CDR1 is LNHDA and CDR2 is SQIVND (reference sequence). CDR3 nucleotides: TGTGCGAGTATGGATACCAACACCGGGGAGCTGTTTTTT. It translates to CASMDTNTGELFF.